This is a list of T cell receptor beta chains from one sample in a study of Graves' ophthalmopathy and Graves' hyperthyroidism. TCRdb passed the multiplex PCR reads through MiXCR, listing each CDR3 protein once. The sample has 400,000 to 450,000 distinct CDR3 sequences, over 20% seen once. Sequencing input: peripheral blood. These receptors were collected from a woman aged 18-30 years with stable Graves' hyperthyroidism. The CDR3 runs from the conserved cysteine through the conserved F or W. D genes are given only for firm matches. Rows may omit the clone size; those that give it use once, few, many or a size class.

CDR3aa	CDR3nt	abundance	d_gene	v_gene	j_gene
CASSFFAGNSNQPQHF	TGTGCCAGCAGTTTTTTTGCTGGGAATAGCAATCAGCCCCAGCATTTT	many	NA	TRBV12-3/TRBV12-4	TRBJ1-5
CASSRESGREQETQYF	TGTGCCAGCAGCCGTGAAAGCGGGAGAGAACAAGAGACCCAGTACTTC	many	TRBD2	TRBV7-9	TRBJ2-5
CASTWAGGSLETQYF	TGTGCCAGCACTTGGGCAGGGGGCTCGTTAGAGACCCAGTACTTC	many	TRBD1	TRBV2	TRBJ2-5
CSAREPLLTTGPSYGYTF	TGCAGTGCTAGAGAGCCCCTACTCACAACAGGGCCCTCTTATGGCTACACCTTC	many	NA	TRBV20-1	TRBJ1-2
CASSRQGARANSNQPQHF	TGTGCCAGCAGTCGACAGGGGGCGAGGGCCAATAGCAATCAGCCCCAGCATTTT	many	TRBD1	TRBV6-4	TRBJ1-5
CASSLGDRGYIQYF	TGTGCCAGCAGTTTAGGGGACAGGGGGTACATTCAGTACTTC	many	TRBD1	TRBV27	TRBJ2-4
CASSLNRDGQAFF	TGTGCCAGCAGCTTGAACCGGGACGGACAAGCTTTCTTT	many	NA	TRBV11-1	TRBJ1-1
CASTKGPRGLHSPLHF	TGTGCCAGCACCAAGGGACCGAGGGGGTTGCATTCACCCCTCCACTTT	many	NA	TRBV6-5	TRBJ1-6
CASSQGGARTGELFF	TGTGCCAGCTCACAAGGCGGAGCCCGTACCGGGGAGCTGTTTTTT	NA	NA	TRBV18	TRBJ2-2
CAISVGWSNTEAFF	TGTGCCATCAGTGTAGGTTGGTCGAACACTGAAGCTTTCTTT	many	NA	TRBV10-3	TRBJ1-1
CASREAGVNQPQHF	TGTGCCAGCAGGGAGGCAGGGGTCAATCAGCCCCAGCATTTT	many	NA	TRBV6-1	TRBJ1-5
CASSEIGRGFTEAFF	TGTGCCAGCAGTGAAATAGGCAGGGGATTCACTGAAGCTTTCTTT	NA	NA	TRBV6-1	TRBJ1-1
CASSLEGPTGVRETQYF	TGTGCCAGCAGCTTAGAAGGCCCTACAGGGGTCCGAGAGACCCAGTACTTC	many	TRBD1	TRBV11-2	TRBJ2-5
CSVEAPTSDSYEQYF	TGCAGCGTTGAAGCCCCGACTAGCGACTCCTACGAGCAGTACTTC	many	TRBD2	TRBV29-1	TRBJ2-7
CASSQTRTGGNYGYTF	TGTGCCAGCAGTCAAACCCGGACAGGGGGGAACTATGGCTACACCTTC	NA	TRBD1	TRBV7-8	TRBJ1-2
CAWSVLGQGGNQPQHF	TGTGCCTGGAGTGTACTCGGGCAGGGTGGCAATCAGCCCCAGCATTTT	NA	NA	TRBV30	TRBJ1-5
CASSLDGDPAGYTF	TGCGCCAGCAGCTTGGACGGGGATCCGGCTGGCTACACCTTC	many	NA	TRBV5-1	TRBJ1-2
CAWRSTKQQETQYF	TGTGCCTGGAGGTCTACGAAACAACAAGAGACCCAGTACTTC	many	NA	TRBV30	TRBJ2-5
CASSERPGWRETQYF	TGCGCCAGCAGTGAGCGGCCAGGGTGGAGGGAGACCCAGTACTTC	many	NA	TRBV10-2	TRBJ2-5
CASRRTASTGELFF	TGTGCCAGCCGGAGGACAGCTTCCACCGGGGAGCTGTTTTTT	many	NA	TRBV6-2/TRBV6-3	TRBJ2-2
CASSLTRAGKSGNTIYF	TGTGCCAGCAGTTTAACAAGGGCAGGGAAGTCTGGAAACACCATATATTTT	NA	NA	TRBV12-3/TRBV12-4	TRBJ1-3
CASSSGTSDYEQYF	TGTGCCAGCAGTTCCGGGACTAGCGACTACGAGCAGTACTTC	many	TRBD2	TRBV6-5	TRBJ2-7
CASSHYSFEQYF	TGTGCCAGCAGTCACTACTCCTTCGAGCAGTACTTC	many	NA	TRBV6-5	TRBJ2-7
CSARAFGSKAFF	TGCAGTGCTAGGGCCTTTGGGAGCAAAGCTTTCTTT	many	NA	TRBV20-1	TRBJ1-1
CSARGASREETQYF	TGCAGTGCTAGAGGGGCCTCTAGAGAAGAGACCCAGTACTTC	NA	NA	TRBV20-1	TRBJ2-5
CASSLSPGLGTDTQYF	TGTGCCAGCAGCTTATCCCCTGGACTAGGGACAGATACGCAGTATTTT	many	TRBD2	TRBV11-2	TRBJ2-3
CASSQSPTSSSGQETQYF	TGTGCCAGCAGCCAAAGCCCCACGTCCTCTAGCGGCCAAGAGACCCAGTACTTC	many	TRBD2	TRBV4-2	TRBJ2-5
CATSPGTGSYEQYF	TGTGCCACCTCCCCCGGGACAGGGTCCTACGAGCAGTACTTC	NA	TRBD1	TRBV15	TRBJ2-7
CATSDTHRFTDTQYF	TGTGCCACCAGTGACACACACCGCTTTACAGATACGCAGTATTTT	many	NA	TRBV24-1	TRBJ2-3
CASSYHHRTSGNEQYF	TGTGCCAGCAGTTACCACCATAGGACTAGCGGGAACGAGCAGTACTTC	many	TRBD2	TRBV6-5	TRBJ2-7
CSARWKSNTEAFF	TGCAGTGCTAGATGGAAGTCGAACACTGAAGCTTTCTTT	many	NA	TRBV20-1	TRBJ1-1
CASSLMAGEETQYF	TGTGCCAGCAGCTTAATGGCGGGAGAAGAGACCCAGTACTTC	many	TRBD2	TRBV7-3	TRBJ2-5
CAIRTSGGQETQYF	TGTGCCATCAGGACTAGCGGGGGTCAGGAGACCCAGTACTTC	many	TRBD2	TRBV10-3	TRBJ2-5
CASIQRGTEAFF	TGTGCCAGCATCCAAAGGGGTACTGAAGCTTTCTTT	NA	NA	TRBV6-1	TRBJ1-1
CAWNIQGGTEAFF	TGTGCCTGGAATATACAGGGAGGCACTGAAGCTTTCTTT	many	NA	TRBV30	TRBJ1-1
CANSHTNYEQYF	TGTGCCAACAGTCACACGAACTACGAGCAGTACTTC	many	NA	TRBV11-2	TRBJ2-7
CASSRSYPGPPGGYTF	TGTGCCAGCAGCCGCTCCTACCCCGGGCCTCCAGGAGGCTACACCTTC	NA	NA	TRBV2	TRBJ1-2
CASSVQFNQPQHF	TGTGCCAGCTCTGTACAGTTCAATCAGCCCCAGCATTTT	few	NA	TRBV6-1	TRBJ1-5
CSARERYREETQYF	TGCAGTGCTAGAGAACGATACAGGGAAGAGACCCAGTACTTC	many	NA	TRBV20-1	TRBJ2-5
CATGDGLSNQPQHF	TGTGCCACCGGGGACGGACTTAGCAATCAGCCCCAGCATTTT	many	NA	TRBV28	TRBJ1-5
CASSEDRRNTEAFF	TGTGCCAGCAGTGAGGACAGGCGGAACACTGAAGCTTTCTTT	many	TRBD1	TRBV6-1	TRBJ1-1
CSASGLAGNQETQYF	TGCAGTGCTAGTGGACTAGCGGGAAACCAAGAGACCCAGTACTTC	many	TRBD2	TRBV20-1	TRBJ2-5
CAWSLTGETQYF	TGTGCCTGGAGTCTTACAGGAGAGACCCAGTACTTC	NA	NA	TRBV30	TRBJ2-5
CASSPRSGRQETQYF	TGTGCCAGCTCACCACGATCGGGGAGACAAGAGACCCAGTACTTC	many	NA	TRBV18	TRBJ2-5
CAWSVMVDGYTF	TGTGCCTGGAGTGTGATGGTGGATGGCTACACCTTC	NA	NA	TRBV30	TRBJ1-2
CASSQSRRGTEAFF	TGTGCCAGCAGCCAAAGCCGGCGGGGCACTGAAGCTTTCTTT	NA	NA	TRBV3-1	TRBJ1-1
CASSYSPGQTNYGYTF	TGTGCCAGCAGTTACTCTCCGGGCCAAACTAACTATGGCTACACCTTC	many	NA	TRBV6-5	TRBJ1-2
CASSGQDTGELFF	TGTGCCAGCAGTGGACAGGACACCGGGGAGCTGTTTTTT	many	NA	TRBV6-4	TRBJ2-2
CASSLGLAGALSLAKNIQYF	TGTGCCAGCAGTTTGGGACTAGCGGGGGCCCTTTCCTTAGCCAAAAACATTCAGTACTTC	NA	TRBD2	TRBV12-3/TRBV12-4	TRBJ2-4
CASSFEGGLYEQYF	TGTGCCAGCAGTTTTGAGGGAGGGCTCTACGAGCAGTACTTC	many	TRBD2	TRBV12-3/TRBV12-4	TRBJ2-7
CASSTTGAYEQYF	TGTGCCAGCAGTACGACAGGGGCCTACGAGCAGTACTTC	many	TRBD1	TRBV27	TRBJ2-7